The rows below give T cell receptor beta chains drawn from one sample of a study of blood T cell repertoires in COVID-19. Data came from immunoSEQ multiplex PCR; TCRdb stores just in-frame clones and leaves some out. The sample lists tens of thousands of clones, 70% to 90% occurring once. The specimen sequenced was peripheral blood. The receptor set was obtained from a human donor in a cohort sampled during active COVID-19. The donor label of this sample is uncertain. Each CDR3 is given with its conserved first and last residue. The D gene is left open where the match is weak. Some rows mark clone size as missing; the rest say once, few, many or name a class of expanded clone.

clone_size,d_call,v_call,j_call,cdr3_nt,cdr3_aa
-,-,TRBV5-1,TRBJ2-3,TGCGCCAGCAGCTTGAGGTCGGCGGGGAGCACAGATACGCAGTATTTT,CASSLRSAGSTDTQYF
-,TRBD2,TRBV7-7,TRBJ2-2,TGTGCTAGCAGCTTAGGTAGCGGGAGAGCCCAGAACACCGGGGAGCTGTTTTTT,CASSLGSGRAQNTGELFF
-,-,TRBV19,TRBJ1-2,TGTGCCAGTAGTAATCAGTTTACTAACTATGGCTACACCTTC,CASSNQFTNYGYTF
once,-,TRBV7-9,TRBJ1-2,TGTGCCAGCAGCTTAGGAGAAGATGGCTACACCTTC,CASSLGEDGYTF
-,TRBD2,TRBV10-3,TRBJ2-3,TGTGCCATCAGTATGGGACTAGCGGGAAATACGCAGTATTTT,CAISMGLAGNTQYF
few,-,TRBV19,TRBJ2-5,TGTGCCAGTACGGACAGAATAAACCAAGAGACCCAGTACTTC,CASTDRINQETQYF
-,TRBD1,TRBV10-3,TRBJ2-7,TGTGCCATCAGTCCGGACAGGGTACCCTACGAGCAGTACTTC,CAISPDRVPYEQYF
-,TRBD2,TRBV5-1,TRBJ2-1,TGCGCCAGCAGTTTCGGACTAGCGGGAGCGAATGAGCAGTTCTTC,CASSFGLAGANEQFF
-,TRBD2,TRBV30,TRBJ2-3,TGTGCCTGGAGTGTATTCCCCCGACTAGCGGCCTCAACAGATACGCAGTATTTT,CAWSVFPRLAASTDTQYF
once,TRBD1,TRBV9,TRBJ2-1,TGTGCCAGCAGCTCCATGACAGGGACCTACAATGAGCAGTTCTTC,CASSSMTGTYNEQFF
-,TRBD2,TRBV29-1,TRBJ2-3,TGCAGCGGCCTGACTAGCGGGATCACAGATACGCAGTATTTT,CSGLTSGITDTQYF
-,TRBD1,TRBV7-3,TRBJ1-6,TGTGCCAGCAGCTTAAGGCCCCCCGGGACAGGGCAATATTCACCCCTCCACTTT,CASSLRPPGTGQYSPLHF
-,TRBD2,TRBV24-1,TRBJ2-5,TGTGCCACCAGTGAAGCTAGCGGGAGTATCGAGACCCAGTACTTC,CATSEASGSIETQYF
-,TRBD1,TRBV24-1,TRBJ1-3,TGTGCCACCAGTGATCCGCGACAGGGTGGGAACACCATATATTTT,CATSDPRQGGNTIYF
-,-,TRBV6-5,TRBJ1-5,TGTGCCAGCAGCCTTACGGGCAATCAGCCCCAGCATTTT,CASSLTGNQPQHF
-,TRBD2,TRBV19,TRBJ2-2,TGTGCCAGTAAGATCCTAGCGGGAGGGCCGTTCACCGGGGAGCTGTTTTTT,CASKILAGGPFTGELFF
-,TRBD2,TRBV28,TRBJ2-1,TGTGCCAGCAGTTCCCTGACAGCGGGAGTATATTATGAGCAGTTCTTC,CASSSLTAGVYYEQFF
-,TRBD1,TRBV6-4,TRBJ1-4,TGTGCCAGCAGTGGTAACGGATCGGGACAGAGGGATGAAAAACTGTTTTTT,CASSGNGSGQRDEKLFF
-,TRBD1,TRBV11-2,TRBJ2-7,TGTGCCAGCAGCCCCGACAGGGGCAACGAGCAGTACTTC,CASSPDRGNEQYF
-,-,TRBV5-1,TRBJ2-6,TGCGCCAGCAGCCCCGCGGAGAGGGCTGGGGCCAACGTCCTGACTTTC,CASSPAERAGANVLTF
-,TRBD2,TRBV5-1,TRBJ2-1,TGCGCCAGCACCCTCGGCGGGAGACCTTACAATGAGCAGTTCTTC,CASTLGGRPYNEQFF
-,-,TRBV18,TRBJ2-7,TGTGCCAGCTCACCGGGGGCGGCAGCCTCCTACGAGCAGTACTTC,CASSPGAAASYEQYF
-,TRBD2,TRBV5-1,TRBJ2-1,TGCGCCAGCAGCAATACCGGGACTATTAATGAGCAGTTCTTC,CASSNTGTINEQFF
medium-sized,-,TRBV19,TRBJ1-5,TGTGCCAGTAGTACCCCTCTCAATCAGCCCCAGCATTTT,CASSTPLNQPQHF
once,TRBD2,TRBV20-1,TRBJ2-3,TGCAGTGCTAGTACAGCAGCGGGAGTGCCAGATACGCAGTATTTT,CSASTAAGVPDTQYF
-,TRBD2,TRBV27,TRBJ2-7,TGTGCCAGCAGTTTTTCAGCGGGATTGAGCTCCTACGAGCAGTACTTC,CASSFSAGLSSYEQYF
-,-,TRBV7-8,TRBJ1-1,TGTGCCAGCAGCTTAGCGAGGATGGGAGACACTGAAGCTTTCTTT,CASSLARMGDTEAFF
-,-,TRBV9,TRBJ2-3,TGTGCCAGCAGCGTTCGACAGTTCACAGATACGCAGTATTTT,CASSVRQFTDTQYF
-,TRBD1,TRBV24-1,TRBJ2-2,TGTGCCACCAGTGCTTGGACAGGGGGGAACACCGGGGAGCTGTTTTTT,CATSAWTGGNTGELFF
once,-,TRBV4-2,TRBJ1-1,TGTGCCAGCAGCTTTAACCCAGGACAGTTGGGCACTGAAGCTTTCTTT,CASSFNPGQLGTEAFF
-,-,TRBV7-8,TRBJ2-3,TGTGCCAGCAGCTACCGGACAGCACCCCACTACACAGATACGCAGTATTTT,CASSYRTAPHYTDTQYF
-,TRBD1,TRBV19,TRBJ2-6,TGTGCCAGTCGCGACACAGGGGGCTGGTTCTCTGGGGCCAACGTCCTGACTTTC,CASRDTGGWFSGANVLTF
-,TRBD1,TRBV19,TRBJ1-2,TGTGCCAGTACCCCCCTTGGACAGGAAAGACATGGCTACACCTTC,CASTPLGQERHGYTF
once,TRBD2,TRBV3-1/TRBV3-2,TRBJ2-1,TGTGCCAGCAGCCGCCCGGGACTAGCGGTCTACAATGAGCAGTTCTTC,CASSRPGLAVYNEQFF
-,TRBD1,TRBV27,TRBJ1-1,TGTGCCAGCAGTTTATTAGCCACAGGGGGCAAAAACACTGAAGCTTTCTTT,CASSLLATGGKNTEAFF
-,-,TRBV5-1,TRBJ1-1,TGCGCCAGCAGCTCCGGACAGAGGAACACTGAAGCTTTCTTT,CASSSGQRNTEAFF
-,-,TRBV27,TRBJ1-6,TGTGCCAGCAGCTTGAGCTCCTATAATTCACCCCTCCACTTT,CASSLSSYNSPLHF
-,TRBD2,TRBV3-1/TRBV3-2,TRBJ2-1,TGTGCCAGCAGCCTAGCGGGAGGCACCCCAGGGAATGAGCAGTTCTTC,CASSLAGGTPGNEQFF
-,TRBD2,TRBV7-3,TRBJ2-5,TGTGCCAGCAGCCCTAAAGCTAGCGGGCTAGAGACCCAGTACTTC,CASSPKASGLETQYF
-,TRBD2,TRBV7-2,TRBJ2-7,TGTGCCAGCAGCTGGACTAGCGGGAGTGAGGAGCAGTACTTC,CASSWTSGSEEQYF
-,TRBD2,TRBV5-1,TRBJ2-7,TGCGCCAGCAGCTTAGGGACTAGAGACTCCTACGAGCAGTACTTC,CASSLGTRDSYEQYF
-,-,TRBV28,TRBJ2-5,TGTGCCAGCAGCGCTCGCCCGGAAGAGACCCAGTACTTC,CASSARPEETQYF
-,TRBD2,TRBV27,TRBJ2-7,TGTGCCAGCAGTTCGGGACTAGGCAGTTACGAGCAGTACTTC,CASSSGLGSYEQYF
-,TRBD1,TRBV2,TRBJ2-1,TGTGCCAGCAGTCAAACCGGGACAGGGTACAATGAGCAGTTCTTC,CASSQTGTGYNEQFF
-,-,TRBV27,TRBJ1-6,TGTGCCAGCAGTTTAAGGGGATTAAGTTCACCCCTCCACTTT,CASSLRGLSSPLHF
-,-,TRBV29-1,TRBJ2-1,TGCAGCGTCCACAGGGCCACAACCCCATCGATCTCCTACAATGAGCAGTTCTTC,CSVHRATTPSISYNEQFF
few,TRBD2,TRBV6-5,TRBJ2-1,TGTGCCAGCAGGCCGACTAGCGGGAGGGCCGGTGAGCAGTTCTTC,CASRPTSGRAGEQFF